The 17 T cell receptor beta chains presented below share a single source sample, sequenced in a study of blood T cell repertoires in COVID-19. Assay: immunoSEQ multiplex PCR; the TCRdb copy retains only in-frame clones and omits some. The sample carries roughly 90,000 clones, about 87% recorded once. Sequencing was done on a sample of peripheral blood. Receptor source: a middle-aged man with acute or convalescent COVID-19.

The sample holds one count of this clone. The chain's CDR3 is CASSLDGVKNIQYF. The CDR3 nucleotides read TGTGCCAGCAGCTTGGACGGAGTCAAAAACATTCAGTACTTC. V gene TRBV5-6 combines with J gene TRBJ2-4; D unresolved. V dropped 0 bases and J dropped 3 bases, with 7 bases sitting between them. This CDR3 comprises 14 residues. Germline CDR1 reads SGHDT; CDR2 reads YYEEEE. The full variable domain, in which reference TRBV5-6 and TRBJ2-4 provide the parts outside the CDR3, is DAGVTQSPTHLIKTRGQQVTLRCSPKSGHDTVSWYQQALGQGPQFIFQYYEEEERQRGNFPDRFSGHQFPNYSSELNVNALLLGDSALYLCASSLDGVKNIQYFGAGTRLSVL.

The chain is built from TRBV5-6 and TRBJ2-7; D unresolved. V dropped 7 bases and J dropped 5 bases, with 22 bases sitting between them. The CDR3 is made up of 15 amino acids. The V gene's germline CDR1 is SGHDT and CDR2 YYEEEE. CDR3 in amino acids: CASSLFETPSHEQYF. CDR3 DNA: TGTGCCAGCTCCCTTTTTGAGACACCAAGTCACGAGCAGTACTTC.

This chain joins TRBV10-3 and TRBJ2-1, with a weak D call TRBD2 (6 bases). Germline V gene lookup returns CDR1 ENHRY and CDR2 SYGVKD. The V end was cut by 4 bases, the J end by 7 bases, with 11 bases between. This CDR3 has 13 residues. This chain's CDR3 is CAISGGGFNEQFF. The DNA of the CDR3 is TGTGCCATCAGTGGTGGGGGGTTTAATGAGCAGTTCTTC.

The V and J genes are TRBV6-4 and TRBJ2-1; D is possibly TRBD1 (6 bases). Germline values: CDR1 MRHNA, CDR2 SNTAGT. V was clipped by 8 bases and J by 5 bases, with 16 bases between them. This CDR3 contains 14 residues. CDR3 sequence: CASSRQAFDNEQFF. The CDR3 DNA reads as TGTGCCAGCTCTAGACAGGCCTTTGACAATGAGCAGTTCTTC.

The rearrangement uses TRBV15 and TRBJ1-4, with TRBD1 identical over 7 bases. The CDR3 is 13 amino acids. CDR1 is LNHNV, CDR2 YYDKDF, per germline (reference sequence). The V gene end was trimmed by 1 base and the J gene end by 9 bases; junction bases not matched to a gene: 2. For the CDR3, the DNA is TGTGCCACCAGCAGAGGGACAGGCCAAAAACTGTTTTTT. This encodes CATSRGTGQKLFF. Variable domain in full (rest from reference TRBV15 and TRBJ1-4): DAMVIQNPRYQVTQFGKPVTLSCSQTLNHNVMYWYQQKSSQAPKLLFHYYDKDFNNEADTPDNFQSRRPNTSFCFLDIRSPGLGDTAMYLCATSRGTGQKLFFGSGTQLSVL.

CDR3 DNA sequence: TGTGCCAGCTCACCTGCCGGGACAGGGGGCTACGAGCAGTACTTC. Encoded protein: CASSPAGTGGYEQYF. The chain couples TRBV18 to TRBJ2-7, with 11 bases matching TRBD1. V trimming: 3 bases; J trimming: 3 bases; junction bases outside the gene matches: 4. CDR1 and CDR2 (germline): KGHSH, LQKENI. The CDR3 totals 15 residues.

V usage is TRBV3-1 (or the pseudogene TRBV3-2) and J usage is TRBJ1-2; D gene unclear. V lost 0 bases, J lost 0 bases, and 5 bases lay in between. The CDR3 is 14 residues long. Germline CDR1 LGHDT, CDR2 YNNKEL (reference sequence). The CDR3 DNA is TGTGCCAGCAGCCAAGACAGTTCTAACTATGGCTACACCTTC. This encodes CASSQDSSNYGYTF.

The gene calls are TRBV27 and TRBJ2-7; 8 nucleotides match TRBD1. From germline, CDR1 is MNHEY and CDR2 SMNVEV (reference sequence). Losses at the gene ends were 4 bases for V and 5 bases for J; bases not matched to a gene: 7. This CDR3 is 14 amino acids long. The CDR3, as DNA: TGTGCCAGCAGTTCAAACAGGGGGTCCCACGAGCAGTACTTC. It codes for CASSSNRGSHEQYF.

V usage is TRBV11-2 and J usage is TRBJ1-2; 7 positions agree with TRBD1. Looked up from germline, CDR1 is SGHAT and CDR2 is FQNNGV. This CDR3 has 13 residues. The V gene end was trimmed by 6 bases and the J gene end by 3 bases; junction bases not matched to a gene: 4. The CDR3 is CASSRDRDYGYTF. The CDR3 bases are TGTGCCAGCAGTCGGGACAGAGACTATGGCTACACCTTC.

This clone was counted a single time. This chain uses TRBV5-1 with TRBJ2-5, with 8 bases fitting TRBD1. The CDR3 loop spans 16 amino acids. Germline assignment: CDR1 SGHRS and CDR2 YFSETQ. The V and J ends lost 1 base and 4 bases, in that order; junction bases with no gene match: 9. CDR3 loop: CASSLTGQGETETQYF. Here the CDR3 DNA reads TGCGCCAGCAGCTTGACTGGACAGGGCGAGACAGAGACCCAGTACTTC. Based on the CDR3 plus reference TRBV5-1 and TRBJ2-5, the full variable domain is KAGVTQTPRYLIKTRGQQVTLSCSPISGHRSVSWYQQTPGQGLQFLFEYFSETQRNKGNFPGRFSGRQFSNSRSEMNVSTLELGDSALYLCASSLTGQGETETQYFGPGTRLLVL.

This sequence joins TRBV20-1 and TRBJ2-1, with 11 bases that match TRBD2. V trimming: 3 bases; J trimming: 8 bases; junction bases outside the gene matches: 12. CDR1 and CDR2 (germline): DFQATT, SNEGSKA (reference sequence). The CDR3 totals 16 residues. The CDR3, as DNA: TGCAGTGCTAGTGGGTTAGCGGGAGGGCTAGGCGATGAGCAGTTCTTC. It specifies CSASGLAGGLGDEQFF.

The chain combines TRBV11-1 with TRBJ1-2, with D tentatively TRBD1 (5 bases). The CDR3 spans 11 residues. Germline CDR1 reads SGHAT; CDR2 reads FQDESV (reference sequence). Deletions cut 4 bases from V and 13 bases from J, with 13 bases between. The CDR3 DNA is TGTGCCAGCAGCTCCGGGGGATTTTCCACCTTC. Protein product: CASSSGGFSTF.

This clone has only a few counts. The rearrangement uses TRBV10-1 and TRBJ2-7; possibly TRBD1 for D (6 bases). The V end lost 6 bases, the J end lost 5 bases, and 17 bases lay between the germline ends. CDR1 is WNHNN, CDR2 SYGVQD, per germline (reference sequence). The CDR3 is 14 residues long. Here the CDR3 reads CASSVDSFLNEQYF. In nucleotides, the CDR3 is TGCGCCAGCAGCGTGGACAGCTTCCTTAACGAGCAGTACTTC.

V usage is TRBV6-5 and J usage is TRBJ2-1; 9 bases fit TRBD2. J was trimmed by 4 bases and V by 4 bases; bases with no gene match: 2. There are 14 residues in the CDR3. Germline V lookup: CDR1 MNHEY, CDR2 SVGAGI. Written as DNA, the CDR3 is TGTGCCAGCAGTTCCAGCGGGAGGTACAATGAGCAGTTCTTC. Residues: CASSSSGRYNEQFF.

The V call is TRBV24-1, the J call TRBJ2-1, with TRBD1 matching over 8 bases. The CDR3 is made up of 17 amino acids. Germline lookup yields CDR1 KGHDR and CDR2 SFDVKD. V lost 4 bases to trimming and J lost 4 bases; unmatched junction nucleotides: 11. The CDR3 spells CATSDTRPGTGYNEQFF. The CDR3 nucleotides read TGTGCCACCAGTGACACCCGACCCGGGACAGGTTACAATGAGCAGTTCTTC.

This chain uses TRBV7-9 with TRBJ2-2; TRBD2 aligns across 7 bases. Germline V gives CDR1 SEHNR, CDR2 FQNEAQ (reference sequence). V gave up 3 bases and J gave up 5 bases; unmatched junction bases: 0. CDR3 size: 13 residues. The DNA of the CDR3 is TGTGCCAGCAGCTTCGGGGGGACCGGGGAGCTGTTTTTT. Its translation: CASSFGGTGELFF.

This clone has a handful of counts. This chain uses TRBV25-1 with TRBJ2-2, with 8 positions matching TRBD2. Germline CDR1 reads MGHDK; CDR2 reads SYGVNS. Trimming took 3 bases from V and 4 from J; bases not matched to a gene: 7. This CDR3 has 16 residues. The CDR3 is CASSDAGLGPTGELFF. The DNA for the CDR3 is TGTGCCAGCAGTGACGCGGGACTAGGACCCACCGGGGAGCTGTTTTTT.